The 10 T cell receptor beta chains presented below share a single source sample, sequenced in a study of blood T cell repertoires in COVID-19. The repertoire was sequenced with immunoSEQ multiplex PCR; TCRdb's copy has only in-frame clones and lacks some. In the table there are some 250,000 clones, approximately 81% of which are singletons. The sequenced sample consisted of peripheral blood. These receptors originate from a woman younger than 35 with acute or convalescent COVID-19.

This clone was counted between two and nine times. The chain joins TRBV15 to TRBJ1-6; 7 bases line up with TRBD1. This CDR3 has 15 residues. J was trimmed by 6 bases and V by 8 bases; bases with no gene match: 10. Germline CDR1 LNHNV, CDR2 YYDKDF (reference sequence). CDR3 nucleotide sequence: TGTGCCACCCAGGGTCTCCGGGACAGTAATTCACCCCTCCACTTT. Translation: CATQGLRDSNSPLHF.

V usage is TRBV11-2 and J usage is TRBJ1-6; no definite D call. Per the germline V gene, CDR1 is SGHAT and CDR2 is FQNNGV. This CDR3 has 13 residues. The ends were cut back, 5 bases at V and 7 bases at J, with 9 bases in the middle. The CDR3 DNA is TGTGCCAGCAGCGGGCAGACCAATTCACCCCTCCACTTT. It translates to CASSGQTNSPLHF.

The chain has TRBV5-6 and TRBJ1-6; a weak D match, TRBD1 (5 bases). Germline assignment: CDR1 SGHDT and CDR2 YYEEEE. The ends were cut back, 6 bases at V and 6 bases at J, with 10 bases in the middle. The CDR3 covers 13 residues. The CDR3 spells CASTLQGNSPLHF. CDR3 coding DNA: TGTGCCAGCACCCTCCAGGGTAATTCACCCCTCCACTTT.

The V call is TRBV7-9, the J call TRBJ1-2, with D perhaps TRBD1 (5 bases). The V and J ends lost 3 bases and 5 bases respectively, with 13 bases between them. The CDR3 contains 14 residues. The germline V gene encodes CDR1 SEHNR and CDR2 FQNEAQ (reference sequence). The CDR3: CASSFDTDTYGYTF. CDR3 bases: TGTGCCAGCAGCTTCGACACGGACACTTATGGCTACACCTTC.

This clone was counted once. The chain is built from TRBV9 and TRBJ2-3, with TRBD2 matching 14 bases. CDR3 length: 19 amino acids. J lost 2 bases, V lost 0 bases, and 8 bases had no gene match. Germline assignment: CDR1 SGDLS and CDR2 YYNGEE. The chain's CDR3 is CASSVVGGTSGSVTDTQYF. In nucleotides, the CDR3 is TGTGCCAGCAGCGTAGTCGGCGGGACTAGCGGGAGTGTCACAGATACGCAGTATTTT. The full variable domain, rest sourced from reference TRBV9 and TRBJ2-3, is DSGVTQTPKHLITATGQRVTLRCSPRSGDLSVYWYQQSLDQGLQFLIQYYNGEERAKGNILERFSAQQFPDLHSELNLSSLELGDSALYFCASSVVGGTSGSVTDTQYFGPGTRLTVL.

This sequence joins TRBV5-4 and TRBJ2-7; 10 bases agree with TRBD1. J lost 4 bases, V lost 4 bases, and 5 bases had no gene match. The germline V gene encodes CDR1 SGHNT and CDR2 YYREEE (reference sequence). The CDR3 has 14 amino acids. CDR3 DNA sequence: TGTGCCAGCAGCCTGCGGGACAGGGGTTACGAGCAGTACTTC. Translating gives CASSLRDRGYEQYF.

The rearrangement links TRBV28 to TRBJ1-1, with no clear D. This CDR3 spans 15 amino acids. Per germline, CDR1 MDHEN and CDR2 SYDVKM. Trimming left V 5 bases short and J 1 base short, with 14 bases between. This CDR3 is CASSGERASNTEAFF. The CDR3 DNA follows: TGTGCCAGCAGTGGAGAGCGGGCCTCGAACACTGAAGCTTTCTTT.

The rearrangement links TRBV11-3 to TRBJ1-1; a weak D match, TRBD1 (5 bases). V dropped 3 bases and J dropped 3 bases, with 11 bases sitting between them. CDR1 is SGHNT, CDR2 YENEEA, per germline. This CDR3 comprises 14 residues. This chain's CDR3 is CASSLNTGDTEAFF. CDR3 sequence (DNA): TGTGCCAGCAGCTTGAATACGGGGGACACTGAAGCTTTCTTT.

The V and J genes are TRBV27 and TRBJ1-5; 10 nucleotides align to TRBD1. In germline, CDR1 is MNHEY, CDR2 SMNVEV (reference sequence). V trimming: 10 bases; J trimming: 3 bases; junction bases outside the gene matches: 9. This CDR3 spans 15 amino acids. The CDR3 bases are TGTGCCACCACCCCGGGACAGGGGATCAATCAGCCCCAGCATTTT. Its protein is CATTPGQGINQPQHF.

The V gene is TRBV7-8, the J gene TRBJ2-7; 10 bases fit TRBD2. J was trimmed by 3 bases and V by 5 bases; bases with no gene match: 7. The V gene's germline CDR1 is SGHVS and CDR2 FQNEAQ. The CDR3 runs to 15 residues. The CDR3 protein is CASSPRTSGYYEQYF. The CDR3 DNA reads as TGTGCCAGCAGCCCCAGGACTAGCGGATACTACGAGCAGTACTTC.